This T cell receptor beta chain was profiled in a study of T cells in Graves' hyperthyroidism and ophthalmopathy. General study points: The model made its ophthalmopathy prediction, and onset followed a median roughly 6.5 months later.

The germline V gene encodes CDR1 LGHDT and CDR2 YNNKEL (reference sequence). The CDR3 consists of 13 residues. The source material, RNA transcripts, was used to amplify TCR beta CDR3 regions. The TCR CDR3 first-round RT-PCR relied on the HTBI primer set. MiXCR was run by TCRdb on the multiplex PCR reads, yielding one entry per CDR3 protein. The sample shows 730,000 or so distinct CDR3 sequences, roughly 20% of them seen only once. This clonotype was counted only a few times. The antigen is not known. A read error may explain this, as a much larger clone is one base away. Diagnoses were made from clinical symptoms, serum measures (thyroxine and TRAb), thyroid ultrasound and orbital computed tomography.

The sample taken for sequencing was blood. V gene TRBV3-1 combines with J gene TRBJ1-2; D gene uncertain. The source of this sequence is a woman in her 50s with Graves' hyperthyroidism that later progressed to Graves' ophthalmopathy. CDR3 loop: CACSQDQIGGYTF. In DNA, the CDR3 is TGTGCCTGCAGCCAAGATCAGATCGGGGGCTACACCTTC.